These 23 T cell receptor beta chains were sequenced from one sample in a study of regulatory T cells in long-lasting Graves disease. Time point: persistent/refractory GD, antithyroid drugs over 5 years with positive TRAb. PBMC-derived RNA was used for the TCR library. In building TCR beta libraries, iRepertoire HTBI primers were used together with Arm-PCR of CDR3 regions. TCRdb passed the multiplex PCR reads through MiXCR, listing each CDR3 protein once. Of some 470,000 distinct CDR3 sequences listed, around a fifth were seen once; the top ten hold roughly 7.1%. Source: peripheral blood mononuclear cells (PBMCs), taken when the disease was refractory, from a patient treated with antithyroid drugs. The receptors were sampled from a female donor with Graves disease.

In its sample, this clonotype was seen once. The CDR3 DNA follows: TGCAGCGTTTCGACAGGACAAGAGACCCAGTACTTC. Amino acids: CSVSTGQETQYF. The chain is built from TRBV29-1 and TRBJ2-5; TRBD1 is a possible D gene (6 bases). V was clipped by 5 bases and J by 2 bases, with 9 bases between them. This CDR3 region has 12 residues. Germline V gene sequence: CDR1 SQVTM, CDR2 ANQGSEA.

This clonotype was picked up many times. The chain joins TRBV28 to TRBJ2-7; 13 bases agree with TRBD2. With V trimmed by 3 bases and J by 7 bases, 9 bases remained unmatched. Per germline, CDR1 MDHEN and CDR2 SYDVKM. This CDR3 is built from 16 residues. As DNA, the CDR3 is TGTGCCAGCAGTTTGGATAGACTAGCGGGAGGAATGGAGCAGTACTTC. As protein: CASSLDRLAGGMEQYF.

This clonotype was counted many times. This chain uses TRBV14 with TRBJ1-1; perhaps TRBD1 as D (5 bases). Trimming shortened V by 6 bases and J by 6 bases, and 14 bases separated the two germline ends. Germline CDR1 is SGHDN and CDR2 is FVKESK. The CDR3 consists of 13 residues. This CDR3 reads CASSPWGRSEAFF. CDR3 bases: TGTGCCAGCAGTCCCTGGGGGAGATCTGAAGCTTTCTTT.

This clonotype was recorded at least ten times. The V call is TRBV7-2, the J call TRBJ2-5, with TRBD2 matching 10 bases. Germline CDR1 SGHTA, CDR2 FQGNSA. The J segment lost 1 base and the V segment lost 1 base, leaving 3 bases of the junction unmatched. There are 16 residues in the CDR3. This chain's CDR3 is CASSLGVAGGQETQYF. DNA for the CDR3: TGTGCCAGCAGCTTAGGGGTAGCGGGAGGCCAAGAGACCCAGTACTTC.

The sample holds a few counts of this clonotype. The chain has TRBV20-1 and TRBJ2-4; possibly TRBD1 for D (5 bases). The CDR3 totals 13 residues. Trimming removed 3 bases from V and 2 bases from J, with 8 bases in between. CDR1 is DFQATT and CDR2 is SNEGSKA in the germline V gene (reference sequence). CDR3 coding DNA: TGCAGTGCTAGCCAGGGAACCAAAAACATTCAGTACTTC. This sequence encodes CSASQGTKNIQYF.

The rearrangement joins TRBV29-1 to TRBJ1-1, with 7 bases that match TRBD1. The length of the CDR3 is 14 residues. Germline V CDR1 and CDR2: SQVTM, ANQGSEA. V was clipped by 2 bases and J by 7 bases; unmatched bases: 10. CDR3 amino acids: CSVEYWGTAFEAFF. CDR3 coding DNA: TGCAGCGTTGAATATTGGGGGACAGCTTTTGAAGCTTTCTTT.

Worth noting for this clonotype: Possible read error: a much larger clone is one base away. The V and J genes are TRBV10-3 and TRBJ2-7; 13 nucleotides agree with TRBD2. The CDR3 runs 16 residues. Per germline, CDR1 ENHRY and CDR2 SYGVKD. The CDR3 protein is CATRGLAGFRTYEQHF. The CDR3 DNA follows: TGTGCCACCAGGGGACTAGCGGGGTTTAGAACCTACGAGCAGCACTTC.

This chain connects TRBV20-1 to TRBJ2-2; no clear D gene. CDR3 length: 12 residues. The germline V gene encodes CDR1 DFQATT and CDR2 SNEGSKA (reference sequence). Trimming removed 0 bases at V and 5 bases at J, with 4 bases between. The CDR3 bases are TGCAGTGCTAGAGACGGGACCGGGGAGCTGTTTTTT. It yields the protein CSARDGTGELFF.

In its sample, this clonotype was seen many times. The CDR3 nucleotides read TGTGCCAGCAGTGTCCCCGGGACTAGCGGCCTCAGGACCCAGTACTTC. The encoded protein is CASSVPGTSGLRTQYF. The chain employs TRBV28 and TRBJ2-5, with TRBD2 identical over 11 bases. Germline loops: CDR1 MDHEN, CDR2 SYDVKM. The junction had 12 bases not matched to a gene; V was cut back by 5 bases and J by 7 bases. CDR3 length: 16 residues.

The table lists this clonotype with a few counts. The rearrangement uses TRBV6-5 and TRBJ1-6; D is perhaps TRBD1 (5 bases). This CDR3 comprises 15 residues. Germline assignment: CDR1 MNHEY and CDR2 SVGAGI. The V end lost 4 bases, the J end lost 6 bases, and 13 bases lay between the germline ends. CDR3 sequence (DNA): TGTGCCAGCAGTTCCGGGACGCCACCTAATTCACCCCTCCACTTT. This codes for CASSSGTPPNSPLHF.

This clonotype was detected a few times. CDR3 amino acids: CASRRTSTPREQETQYF. CDR3 nucleotide sequence: TGCGCCAGCAGGCGGACTAGCACCCCTAGGGAGCAAGAGACCCAGTACTTC. This sequence joins TRBV5-1 and TRBJ2-5; 8 nucleotides align to TRBD2. Trimming removed 5 bases from V and 2 bases from J; junction bases left unmatched: 14. CDR1 SGHRS and CDR2 YFSETQ come from the germline V gene. The length of the CDR3 is 17 residues.

This clonotype was seen ten or more times. This chain uses TRBV28 with TRBJ2-2; 13 nucleotides match TRBD2. The V gene's germline CDR1 is MDHEN and CDR2 SYDVKM. J was trimmed by 7 bases and V by 4 bases; bases with no gene match: 6. CDR3 length: 16 amino acids. CDR3 bases: TGTGCCAGCAGTTCTACCGGGACTAGCGGGGACGGGGAGCTGTTTTTT. Translating gives CASSSTGTSGDGELFF.

This clonotype was detected only a few times. The V call is TRBV7-9, the J call TRBJ1-4, with a tentative D call TRBD1 (5 bases). The germline CDR1 and CDR2 sequences are SEHNR and FQNEAQ (reference sequence). The CDR3 totals 18 residues. Trimming cost V 5 bases and J 0 bases, with 19 bases left between them. The CDR3 region is CASSQGRDGYATNEKLFF. CDR3 bases: TGTGCCAGCAGCCAAGGCCGGGACGGTTACGCAACTAATGAAAAACTGTTTTTT.

This rearrangement joins TRBV11-2 to TRBJ2-5; no clear D gene. Trimming removed 4 bases from V and 9 bases from J, with 18 bases in between. CDR3 length: 14 amino acids. CDR1 and CDR2 from the germline V gene are SGHAT and FQNNGV. CDR3 nucleotides: TGTGCCAGCAGCTCGCTTAAGACTGGATTGGCCCAGTACTTC. It is translated as CASSSLKTGLAQYF.

This clonotype was recorded a few times. This rearrangement joins TRBV30 to TRBJ1-5; maybe TRBD1 (6 bases). Germline values: CDR1 GTSNPN, CDR2 SVGIG (reference sequence). Trimming pared 1 base from V and 3 bases from J, leaving 13 bases between. The CDR3 length is 15 residues. For the CDR3, the DNA is TGTGCCTGGAGTGATGGTGGACAGATCAATCAGCCCCAGCATTTT. Translating gives CAWSDGGQINQPQHF.

At least ten counts were recorded for this clonotype. This rearrangement joins TRBV6-1 to TRBJ2-7; D call uncertain. The V gene lost 5 bases and the J gene lost 6 bases, with 14 bases spanning the gap. The CDR3 runs to 13 residues. The germline V gene encodes CDR1 MNHNS and CDR2 SASEGT. DNA of the CDR3: TGTGCCAGCAGTCGATCTCCAGGCAGCGAGCAGTACTTC. Its translation is CASSRSPGSEQYF.

This clonotype has only a few counts. The chain links TRBV29-1 to TRBJ2-2; D ambiguous. The germline gives CDR1 SQVTM, CDR2 ANQGSEA. V gave up 8 bases and J gave up 1 base, with 14 bases separating them. The CDR3 runs to 14 residues. The CDR3 nucleotides are TGCAGCAGGATGGGCGGCCTGAACACCGGGGAGCTGTTTTTT. It is translated as CSRMGGLNTGELFF.

A single count supports this clonotype. The V and J genes are TRBV7-9 and TRBJ1-2; the D gene is possibly TRBD1 (6 bases). The germline V gene encodes CDR1 SEHNR and CDR2 FQNEAQ (reference sequence). V was pared by 6 bases and J by 7 bases, with 18 bases between. The CDR3 runs to 14 residues. The CDR3 sequence is CASRLGHQERGYTF. The CDR3, as DNA: TGTGCCAGCAGATTGGGACATCAGGAGCGTGGCTACACCTTC.

The chain carries TRBV7-9 and TRBJ1-6; 7 bases match TRBD1. The V segment lost 1 base and the J segment 6 bases; nucleotides outside the gene matches: 3. The CDR3 runs 15 residues. In germline, CDR1 is SEHNR, CDR2 FQNEAQ (reference sequence). In DNA form, the CDR3 reads TGTGCCAGCAGCTTAGTGTCAGGGGGTAATTCACCCCTCCACTTT. As protein: CASSLVSGGNSPLHF.

This chain joins TRBV7-2 and TRBJ2-2; a possible D gene is TRBD2 (6 bases). The CDR3 sequence is 17 residues long. Germline V gene data show CDR1 as SGHTA and CDR2 as FQGNSA. Trimming removed 4 bases from V and 4 bases from J, with 19 bases in between. The CDR3 spells CASSSVGGWGITGELFF. The CDR3 nucleotides are TGTGCCAGCAGCTCTGTTGGAGGGTGGGGGATCACCGGGGAGCTGTTTTTT. The full variable domain, rest sourced from reference TRBV7-2 and TRBJ2-2, is GAGVSQSPSNKVTEKGKDVELRCDPISGHTALYWYRQSLGQGLEFLIYFQGNSAPDKSGLPSDRFSAERTGGSVSTLTIQRTQQEDSAVYLCASSSVGGWGITGELFFGEGSRLTVL.

This clonotype appeared many times. The chain employs TRBV10-3 and TRBJ1-2; D unresolved. Germline assignment: CDR1 ENHRY and CDR2 SYGVKD. The CDR3 covers 10 residues. Trimming removed 10 bases from V and 8 bases from J, with 11 bases in between. The CDR3 sequence is CATQAGGYTF. CDR3 nucleotides: TGTGCCACCCAGGCGGGAGGCTACACCTTC.

The J gene is TRBJ2-1, the V gene TRBV12-3 or TRBV12-4, with TRBD2 matching over 10 bases. Trimming removed 4 bases from V and 12 bases from J; junction bases left unmatched: 9. This CDR3 is built from 14 residues. CDR3 in DNA: TGTGCCAGCAGTTCACTAGCGGGATTGGGAGGGCAGTTCTTC. It codes for CASSSLAGLGGQFF.

V gene TRBV5-1 combines with J gene TRBJ2-5, with D unresolved. CDR3 length: 14 residues. The ends were cut back, 4 bases at V and 0 bases at J, with 10 bases in the middle. The germline gives CDR1 SGHRS, CDR2 YFSETQ. CDR3 amino acids: CASSPEGYQETQYF. The DNA of the CDR3 is TGCGCCAGCAGCCCTGAAGGGTACCAAGAGACCCAGTACTTC.